The 13 T cell receptor beta chains in this list originate from one sample, sequenced in a study of T cell responses to AZD1222 COVID-19 vaccine. Sequenced by immunoSEQ multiplex PCR; TCRdb stores in-frame clones only, minus some. The data show approximately 200,000 clones, roughly 92% seen once. Specimen: peripheral blood, collected 28 days after the second AZD1222 dose. All receptors derive from an adult who received the AZD1222 COVID-19 vaccine.

Written as DNA, the CDR3 is TGTGCCAGCGGATGGAGGACCGGGGAGCTGTTTTTT. It is translated as CASGWRTGELFF. The rearrangement uses TRBV12-3 or TRBV12-4 and TRBJ2-2; D perhaps matches TRBD2 (5 bases). The CDR3 extends over 12 amino acids. V lost 8 bases, J lost 5 bases, and 9 bases lay in between.

This clone was picked up one time. The chain is built from TRBV5-1 and TRBJ2-1; 9 bases fit TRBD1. This CDR3 region has 14 residues. The germline V gene has CDR1 SGHRS and CDR2 YFSETQ. V lost 5 bases and J lost 9; bases outside the gene matches: 9. The CDR3 sequence: CASRREGQGIEQFF. CDR3 sequence (DNA): TGCGCCAGCAGGAGAGAAGGACAGGGGATTGAGCAGTTCTTC.

The rearrangement joins TRBV28 to TRBJ1-6, with TRBD1 as a possible D gene (6 bases). Germline CDR1 MDHEN, CDR2 SYDVKM. CDR3 length equals 14 residues. Trimming cost V 2 bases and J 7 bases, with 9 bases left between them. DNA for the CDR3: TGTGCCAGCAGTTTAGTAGGGGGGAATTCACCCCTCCACTTT. Its protein product is CASSLVGGNSPLHF.

This clone was recorded only once. The gene calls are TRBV5-1 and TRBJ2-3, with D possibly matching TRBD2 (7 bases). CDR3 size: 14 residues. Trimming removed 7 bases from V and 6 bases from J, with 18 bases in between. The germline V gene encodes CDR1 SGHRS and CDR2 YFSETQ. The CDR3 coding sequence is TGCGCCAGCGCCTCGAGGGAGGGGGTGGATACGCAGTATTTT. Translation gives CASASREGVDTQYF.

The V gene is TRBV3-1 (or the pseudogene TRBV3-2), the J gene TRBJ1-4; D possibly corresponds to TRBD1 (6 bases). This CDR3 has 16 residues. Germline V gene data show CDR1 as LGHDT and CDR2 as YNNKEL (reference sequence). V was cut by 7 bases and J by 0 bases, with 15 bases left in between. The CDR3 DNA is TGTGCCAGCACCCACAGGGCCCGCGCAACTAATGAAAAACTGTTTTTT. Translated, it gives CASTHRARATNEKLFF.

The chain carries TRBV5-1 and TRBJ2-1; D is unclear. The germline V gene encodes CDR1 SGHRS and CDR2 YFSETQ. The CDR3 consists of 12 residues. Trimming took 1 base from V and 9 from J, leaving 8 bases between them. CDR3 DNA sequence: TGCGCCAGCAGCTTGCCGGTCGGTGAGCAGTTCTTC. Translated, it gives CASSLPVGEQFF. Looking up the rest from reference TRBV5-1 and TRBJ2-1 gives the full variable domain: KAGVTQTPRYLIKTRGQQVTLSCSPISGHRSVSWYQQTPGQGLQFLFEYFSETQRNKGNFPGRFSGRQFSNSRSEMNVSTLELGDSALYLCASSLPVGEQFFGPGTRLTVL.

The chain recombines TRBV28 with TRBJ2-1, with 12 bases matching TRBD2. Germline values: CDR1 MDHEN, CDR2 SYDVKM. J gave up 4 bases and V 8 bases, and 6 bases lay outside the gene matches. The CDR3 is made up of 15 amino acids. CDR3 loop: CASGPGLAGYNEQFF. The DNA of the CDR3 is TGTGCCAGCGGGCCAGGACTAGCGGGGTACAATGAGCAGTTCTTC. Filled out from reference TRBV28 and TRBJ2-1, the complete variable domain reads DVKVTQSSRYLVKRTGEKVFLECVQDMDHENMFWYRQDPGLGLRLIYFSYDVKMKEKGDIPEGYSVSREKKERFSLILESASTNQTSMYLCASGPGLAGYNEQFFGPGTRLTVL.

The genes are TRBV7-8 and TRBJ1-4; D gene unclear. V was trimmed by 4 bases and J by 11 bases, leaving 14 bases between them. This CDR3 comprises 13 residues. From germline, CDR1 is SGHVS and CDR2 FQNEAQ. The CDR3 region is CASSSGPLRKLFF. In DNA form, the CDR3 reads TGTGCCAGCAGCTCTGGGCCCCTTCGGAAACTGTTTTTT.

The V gene is TRBV28, the J gene TRBJ2-3; no firm D call. Looked up from germline, CDR1 is MDHEN and CDR2 is SYDVKM. CDR3 length: 12 residues. V lost 5 bases to trimming and J lost 3 bases, with 6 bases between them. CDR3 sequence reads: CASSTLTDTQYF. The CDR3 DNA is TGTGCCAGCAGTACCTTGACAGATACGCAGTATTTT.

The chain is built from TRBV18 and TRBJ1-2, with D hard to call. The length of the CDR3 is 14 residues. CDR1 is KGHSH, CDR2 LQKENI, per germline. The V gene lost 2 bases and the J gene lost 5 bases, with 12 bases spanning the gap. CDR3 nucleotide sequence: TGTGCCAGCTCACCAGCACGGGAGGAGTATGGCTACACCTTC. This gives the protein CASSPAREEYGYTF.

This chain uses TRBV3-1 (or the pseudogene TRBV3-2) with TRBJ1-1; 10 bases fit TRBD1. The length of the CDR3 is 14 residues. In germline, CDR1 is LGHDT, CDR2 YNNKEL (reference sequence). V shed 3 bases and J 6 bases; nucleotides not matched to a gene: 4. CDR3 loop: CASSQTGGASEAFF. CDR3 coding DNA: TGTGCCAGCAGCCAGACAGGGGGCGCTTCTGAAGCTTTCTTT.

The J gene is TRBJ1-6, the V gene TRBV2; D gene uncertain. Trimming removed 6 bases at V and 5 bases at J, with 11 bases between. Germline V gene lookup returns CDR1 SNHLY and CDR2 FYNNEI. The CDR3 runs to 14 residues. The CDR3 reads CASSKASNNSPLHF. CDR3 in DNA: TGTGCCAGCAGCAAAGCAAGCAATAATTCACCCCTCCACTTT.

The chain recombines TRBV5-5 with TRBJ1-1; D remains unclear. Germline V gene sequence: CDR1 SGHKS, CDR2 YYEKEE (reference sequence). The germline V and J ends were trimmed by 0 bases and 4 bases, with 10 bases remaining between them. This CDR3 is built from 14 residues. This CDR3 reads CASSLDWLSTEAFF. CDR3 nucleotide sequence: TGTGCCAGCAGCTTGGATTGGTTGAGCACTGAAGCTTTCTTT.